Listed below are T cell receptor beta chains from one sample, sequenced in a study of cytomegalovirus exposure and HLA in healthy donors. The assay was immunoSEQ multiplex PCR, and TCRdb's table has in-frame clones only and misses some. Of roughly 180,000 clones in the sample, more than 75% were seen once. Sequenced material: PBMCs. The source is a woman in her thirties in good health and CMV-seropositive. Both conserved end residues are part of each CDR3. Each record gives: CDR3 length, clone size, D gene, J gene, V gene, CDR3 protein, CDR3 DNA. The D gene is left open where the match is weak. Some rows have no size entry. The others give once, few or many, or a class for an expanded clone.

14 | few | TRBD1 | TRBJ1-2 | TRBV6-5 | CASSYQGAGYGYTF | TGTGCCAGCAGTTACCAGGGGGCAGGCTATGGCTACACCTTC
13 | - | - | TRBJ1-6 | TRBV10-3 | CAISVADYSPLHF | TGTGCCATCAGTGTTGCGGACTACTCACCCCTCCACTTT
13 | - | - | TRBJ1-6 | TRBV15 | CATSREGDSPLHF | TGTGCCACCAGCAGAGAGGGCGATTCACCCCTCCACTTT
14 | once | - | TRBJ1-5 | TRBV28 | CASYLGGKGQPQHF | TGTGCCAGCTACCTGGGAGGAAAGGGACAGCCCCAGCATTTT
14 | - | TRBD1 | TRBJ2-1 | TRBV5-5 | CASSWPGTANEQFF | TGTGCCAGCAGCTGGCCCGGGACAGCCAATGAGCAGTTCTTC
13 | - | - | TRBJ2-5 | TRBV2 | CASSESLGGTQYF | TGTGCCAGCAGTGAGAGTCTAGGTGGGACCCAGTACTTC
12 | - | - | TRBJ2-7 | TRBV4-1 | CASSQDMREQYF | TGCGCCAGCAGCCAAGATATGCGCGAGCAGTACTTC
16 | - | - | TRBJ2-3 | TRBV11-2 | CASSLARGYSRDTQYF | TGTGCCAGCAGCTTGGCTAGGGGATATAGTCGGGATACGCAGTATTTT
15 | few | - | TRBJ1-5 | TRBV6-1 | CASSPLTGSDQPQHF | TGTGCCAGCAGTCCCTTAACAGGGAGCGATCAGCCCCAGCATTTT
16 | few | TRBD2 | TRBJ2-3 | TRBV6-6 | CASSTPRVAGVDTQYF | TGTGCCAGCAGTACCCCGAGGGTAGCGGGGGTGGATACGCAGTATTTT
13 | - | TRBD1 | TRBJ2-7 | TRBV12-5 | CASGRDRGYEQYF | TGTGCTAGTGGACGGGACAGGGGTTACGAGCAGTACTTC
13 | - | - | TRBJ2-2 | TRBV19 | CASSATIGGELFF | TGTGCCAGTAGTGCCACAATTGGCGGGGAGCTGTTTTTT
12 | - | - | TRBJ2-5 | TRBV7-2 | CASSPGEETQYF | TGTGCCAGCAGCCCAGGGGAAGAGACCCAGTACTTC
14 | - | TRBD1 | TRBJ2-7 | TRBV7-9 | CASSLGGQPYEQYF | TGTGCCAGCAGCTTAGGGGGACAGCCCTACGAGCAGTACTTC
18 | - | TRBD2 | TRBJ2-1 | TRBV10-2 | CASSESGLAGGPYNEQFF | TGCGCCAGCAGTGAGTCGGGGCTAGCGGGGGGGCCCTACAATGAGCAGTTCTTC
15 | - | TRBD1 | TRBJ2-2 | TRBV9 | CASSATGKNTGELFF | TGTGCCAGCAGCGCGACAGGGAAGAACACCGGGGAGCTGTTTTTT
18 | - | - | TRBJ2-7 | TRBV29-1 | CSVEDRECVRTDKYEQYF | TGCAGCGTTGAAGACCGGGAATGCGTCAGGACAGACAAATACGAGCAGTACTTC
14 | - | - | TRBJ2-3 | TRBV19 | CASSTQGGTDTQYF | TGTGCCAGTAGTACCCAGGGCGGCACAGATACGCAGTATTTT
14 | - | - | TRBJ2-2 | TRBV4-3 | CASSQEQVVGELFF | TGCGCCAGCAGCCAAGAGCAGGTAGTCGGGGAGCTGTTTTTT
15 | - | TRBD1 | TRBJ2-4 | TRBV2 | CASSRGTGGMNIQYF | TGTGCCAGCAGTCGAGGGACAGGGGGTATGAACATTCAGTACTTC
16 | - | TRBD1 | TRBJ1-4 | TRBV6-5 | CASSYSKQGAPEKLFF | TGTGCCAGCAGTTACTCAAAGCAGGGGGCGCCTGAAAAACTGTTTTTT
15 | once | TRBD1 | TRBJ1-6 | TRBV13 | CASSPDRGQNSPLHF | TGTGCCAGCAGCCCGGACAGGGGGCAAAATTCACCCCTCCACTTT
16 | - | - | TRBJ1-6 | TRBV4-1 | CASSQGAYRDNSPLHF | TGCGCCAGCAGCCAAGGGGCTTACAGGGATAATTCACCCCTCCACTTT
17 | once | TRBD2 | TRBJ2-3 | TRBV9 | CASSRAGGPFSTDTQYF | TGTGCCAGCAGCCGGGCGGGGGGGCCATTTAGCACAGATACGCAGTATTTT
13 | - | - | TRBJ2-7 | TRBV6-1 | CASGVTGRHEQYF | TGTGCCAGCGGCGTGACAGGGAGGCACGAGCAGTACTTC
11 | - | - | TRBJ2-1 | TRBV13 | CASSLARDKFF | TGTGCCAGCAGCTTAGCCCGGGACAAGTTCTTC
13 | - | - | TRBJ1-5 | TRBV4-2 | CASSPGSHQSQHF | TGTGCCAGCAGCCCAGGGTCCCATCAGTCCCAGCATTTT
16 | - | - | TRBJ2-4 | TRBV4-1 | CASSQRGDVSKNIQYF | TGCGCCAGCAGCCAACGCGGGGACGTTTCCAAAAACATTCAGTACTTC
16 | - | - | TRBJ1-6 | TRBV7-2 | CASSPQEGRRNSPLHF | TGTGCCAGCAGCCCCCAGGAGGGGAGGAGGAATTCACCCCTCCACTTT
13 | once | - | TRBJ2-7 | TRBV11-3 | CASSLETNYEQYF | TGTGCCAGCAGCCTGGAGACGAACTACGAGCAGTACTTC
16 | - | TRBD1 | TRBJ2-7 | TRBV9 | CASSVGGGQGWDEQYF | TGTGCCAGCAGCGTAGGAGGGGGACAGGGATGGGACGAGCAGTACTTC
15 | - | TRBD1 | TRBJ1-2 | TRBV27 | CASSSAPLQGHGYTF | TGTGCCAGCAGTTCCGCACCACTACAGGGGCATGGCTACACCTTC
15 | - | TRBD1 | TRBJ2-7 | TRBV11-1 | CASSGDRGTSYEQYF | TGTGCCAGCAGCGGGGACAGGGGGACTTCCTACGAGCAGTACTTC
15 | - | TRBD1 | TRBJ1-2 | TRBV28 | CASSKPGQGAYGYTF | TGTGCCAGCAGTAAACCGGGACAGGGAGCCTATGGCTACACCTTC
15 | - | - | TRBJ1-4 | TRBV9 | CASSSRSATNEKLFF | TGTGCCAGCAGCTCGAGGTCAGCAACTAATGAAAAACTGTTTTTT
14 | - | TRBD2 | TRBJ2-5 | TRBV2 | CASGTGGPSETQYF | TGTGCCAGCGGCACGGGGGGGCCGTCAGAGACCCAGTACTTC
13 | - | - | TRBJ2-3 | TRBV7-9 | CATRDFRTDTQYF | TGTGCCACTCGGGACTTTCGCACAGATACGCAGTATTTT
14 | few | - | TRBJ1-1 | TRBV5-1 | CASSLAGMNTEAFF | TGCGCCAGCAGCTTGGCAGGAATGAACACTGAAGCTTTCTTT
18 | - | TRBD2 | TRBJ2-1 | TRBV15 | CATSRGELLAVPYNEQFF | TGTGCCACCAGCAGAGGGGAGCTGCTAGCGGTTCCCTACAATGAGCAGTTCTTC
16 | - | TRBD1 | TRBJ2-6 | TRBV7-6 | CASSPRTGSGANVLTF | TGTGCCAGCAGCCCGCGGACAGGCTCTGGGGCCAACGTCCTGACTTTC
15 | - | TRBD2 | TRBJ2-2 | TRBV5-1 | CASSLSGVSAGELFF | TGCGCCAGCAGCTTGAGCGGGGTCAGCGCCGGGGAGCTGTTTTTT
16 | once | TRBD1 | TRBJ2-3 | TRBV10-1 | CASSELPGQGADAQYF | TGCGCCAGCAGTGAACTCCCGGGACAGGGGGCTGATGCGCAGTATTTT
16 | - | TRBD2 | TRBJ2-3 | TRBV5-1 | CASSLGLAGSTDTQYF | TGCGCCAGCAGCTTGGGACTAGCGGGGAGCACAGATACGCAGTATTTT
16 | - | TRBD2 | TRBJ2-7 | TRBV10-2 | CASRAGLAGMPYEQYF | TGCGCCAGCAGGGCAGGACTAGCGGGGATGCCCTACGAGCAGTACTTC
11 | - | - | TRBJ2-3 | TRBV18 | CASSTEVAQYF | TGTGCCAGCTCCACGGAGGTAGCGCAGTATTTT
13 | - | - | TRBJ2-3 | TRBV11-2 | CASSLRGADTQYF | TGTGCCAGCAGCCTCCGGGGGGCGGATACGCAGTATTTT
19 | - | TRBD2 | TRBJ2-5 | TRBV4-3 | CASSQDRVGSGGTRETQYF | TGCGCCAGCAGCCAAGATAGGGTGGGTAGCGGGGGGACTCGCGAGACCCAGTACTTC
15 | few | - | TRBJ2-7 | TRBV6-5 | CASSPSTGYVYEQYF | TGTGCCAGCAGCCCTTCAACGGGATACGTCTACGAGCAGTACTTC
13 | - | - | TRBJ1-2 | TRBV18 | CASYQGSNYGYTF | TGTGCCAGCTACCAGGGATCGAACTATGGCTACACCTTC
15 | - | TRBD1 | TRBJ2-7 | TRBV7-8 | CASSLDPGTGTGQYF | TGTGCCAGCAGCTTAGACCCCGGGACAGGGACAGGGCAGTACTTC
16 | once | - | TRBJ1-6 | TRBV6-5 | CASSYSGPRGNSPLHF | TGTGCCAGCAGTTACTCTGGACCTCGAGGGAATTCACCCCTCCACTTT
14 | few | - | TRBJ2-1 | TRBV11-2 | CASSLEGEYNEQFF | TGTGCCAGCAGCTTAGAGGGCGAGTACAATGAGCAGTTCTTC
11 | - | - | TRBJ2-1 | TRBV5-1 | CASSLSGKQFF | TGCGCCAGCAGCTTGAGCGGAAAGCAGTTCTTC
15 | - | - | TRBJ1-5 | TRBV7-2 | CASSPGGGEYQPQHF | TGTGCCAGCAGCCCCGGGGGAGGCGAGTATCAGCCCCAGCATTTT
15 | few | TRBD1 | TRBJ1-5 | TRBV4-1 | CASRRTDRGNQPQHF | TGCGCCAGCAGGCGCACAGACAGGGGGAATCAGCCCCAGCATTTT
14 | - | - | TRBJ2-7 | TRBV6-4 | CASSVTGSSYEQYF | TGTGCCAGCAGTGTTACAGGGTCCTCCTACGAGCAGTACTTC
12 | - | - | TRBJ1-1 | TRBV27 | CASTDFRGEAFF | TGTGCCAGCACCGATTTTCGGGGTGAAGCTTTCTTT
14 | - | TRBD1 | TRBJ1-2 | TRBV7-8 | CASSFDRVPHGYTF | TGTGCCAGCAGCTTTGACAGGGTCCCTCATGGCTACACCTTC
15 | - | - | TRBJ2-1 | TRBV9 | CASSENSGAFNEQFF | TGTGCCAGCAGCGAGAATAGCGGAGCTTTTAATGAGCAGTTCTTC
14 | once | TRBD1 | TRBJ1-2 | TRBV5-5 | CASSLGTGNYGYTF | TGTGCCAGCAGCTTGGGGACAGGAAACTATGGCTACACCTTC